This passage covers 14 T cell receptor beta chains from one sample sequenced in a study of cytomegalovirus exposure and HLA in healthy donors. Using immunoSEQ multiplex PCR, the repertoire was profiled, and TCRdb retains in-frame clones only, with some absent. Of around 220,000 clones in the sample, about 90% were seen once. The sequenced sample was PBMCs. These TCRs come from a woman between 18 and 29 years old in good health and CMV-seronegative.

The chain uses TRBV6-6 and TRBJ1-4; D is unresolved. CDR3 length: 15 amino acids. Germline CDR1 reads MNHNY; CDR2 reads SVGAGI (reference sequence). V was pared by 4 bases and J by 0 bases, with 9 bases between. In DNA, the CDR3 is TGTGCCAGCAGTTTAAACAGCCCAACTAATGAAAAACTGTTTTTT. It codes for CASSLNSPTNEKLFF.

The CDR3 is CSVRQSTDTQYF. CDR3 DNA sequence: TGCAGCGTACGACAGAGCACAGATACGCAGTATTTT. The rearrangement joins TRBV29-1 to TRBJ2-3; possibly TRBD1 for D (5 bases). CDR3 size: 12 residues. Trimming removed 6 bases from V and 0 bases from J, with 7 bases in between. The germline V gene encodes CDR1 SQVTM and CDR2 ANQGSEA.

The chain recombines TRBV28 with TRBJ2-1; perhaps TRBD2 as D (6 bases). The CDR3 length is 15 residues. Germline V CDR1 and CDR2: MDHEN, SYDVKM. Trimming stripped 6 bases from V and 4 bases from J, with 16 bases between. The CDR3 sequence is CASRLRRGRYNEQFF. The CDR3 DNA follows: TGTGCCAGCAGACTAAGGAGGGGACGATACAATGAGCAGTTCTTC. Using reference TRBV28 and TRBJ2-1 for the parts outside the CDR3, the full variable domain is DVKVTQSSRYLVKRTGEKVFLECVQDMDHENMFWYRQDPGLGLRLIYFSYDVKMKEKGDIPEGYSVSREKKERFSLILESASTNQTSMYLCASRLRRGRYNEQFFGPGTRLTVL.

This clone was observed a handful of times. The V and J genes are TRBV2 and TRBJ2-1; maybe TRBD1 (5 bases). The CDR3 spans 15 residues. Trimming removed 4 bases from V and 5 bases from J, with 15 bases in between. Germline values: CDR1 SNHLY, CDR2 FYNNEI. Here the CDR3 reads CASSAIWQGNNEQFF. CDR3 DNA: TGTGCCAGCAGTGCAATATGGCAGGGTAACAATGAGCAGTTCTTC.

The chain couples TRBV29-1 to TRBJ2-7, with 8 bases matching TRBD1. Germline V lookup: CDR1 SQVTM, CDR2 ANQGSEA. The V gene end was trimmed by 7 bases and the J gene end by 4 bases; junction bases not matched to a gene: 12. This CDR3 is built from 14 residues. The DNA for the CDR3 is TGCAGCGCGACGGGACAGGAATTAGGTTACGAGCAGTACTTC. Its translation is CSATGQELGYEQYF.

The genes are TRBV28 and TRBJ1-2, with D tentatively TRBD1 (6 bases). V gave up 6 bases and J gave up 2 bases, with 16 bases separating them. This CDR3 is 15 amino acids long. The V gene's germline CDR1 is MDHEN and CDR2 SYDVKM. The DNA of the CDR3 is TGTGCCAGCAGCGGGGGGGCCCAGGGCAACTATGGCTACACCTTC. This sequence encodes CASSGGAQGNYGYTF.

The genes are TRBV28 and TRBJ2-1; D not resolved. The CDR3 has 15 amino acids. Germline V lookup: CDR1 MDHEN, CDR2 SYDVKM. Trimming pared 6 bases from V and 7 bases from J, leaving 19 bases between. In nucleotides, the CDR3 is TGTGCCAGCAGCCGCTCCTACGGATCTAGGAATGAGCAGTTCTTC. It translates to CASSRSYGSRNEQFF.

The gene calls are TRBV20-1 and TRBJ2-7; 8 nucleotides align to TRBD1. The germline CDR1 and CDR2 sequences are DFQATT and SNEGSKA (reference sequence). This CDR3 region has 11 residues. Trimming removed 6 bases from V and 7 bases from J; junction bases left unmatched: 5. The CDR3 region is CSATGGGEQYF. CDR3 nucleotide sequence: TGCAGTGCAACAGGGGGTGGGGAGCAGTACTTC.

In this sample, this clone turned up once. The gene calls are TRBV2 and TRBJ1-1; no reliable D call. Per the germline V gene, CDR1 is SNHLY and CDR2 is FYNNEI. CDR3 size: 14 residues. V dropped 11 bases and J dropped 3 bases, with 19 bases sitting between them. The CDR3: CAGSSRGPYTEAFF. CDR3 bases: TGTGCCGGGAGCAGCCGGGGTCCCTACACTGAAGCTTTCTTT.

The chain couples TRBV2 to TRBJ2-4, with D possibly being TRBD2 (5 bases). The ends were cut back, 6 bases at V and 0 bases at J, with 9 bases in the middle. The V gene's germline CDR1 is SNHLY and CDR2 FYNNEI. The CDR3 runs 14 residues. The CDR3 spells CASRMRVAKNIQYF. CDR3 coding DNA: TGTGCCAGCAGGATGAGGGTAGCCAAAAACATTCAGTACTTC.

J is TRBJ2-1 and V is TRBV27; 8 nucleotides align to TRBD1. CDR1 and CDR2 (germline): MNHEY, SMNVEV (reference sequence). This CDR3 has 13 residues. V was clipped by 7 bases and J by 7 bases; unmatched bases: 6. As DNA, the CDR3 is TGTGCCAGCACCAGGACAGGGAGGAATGAGCAGTTCTTC. It encodes CASTRTGRNEQFF.

This chain connects TRBV2 to TRBJ2-7; the D gene is possibly TRBD1 (5 bases). Germline V CDR1 and CDR2: SNHLY, FYNNEI. The length of the CDR3 is 11 residues. Trimming pared 5 bases from V and 12 bases from J, leaving 14 bases between. This CDR3 is CASSITLGLYF. For the CDR3, the DNA is TGTGCCAGCAGTATTACCTTGGGGCTGTACTTC.

The chain uses TRBV28 and TRBJ2-3; possible D gene TRBD1, 6 bases. CDR3 length: 14 amino acids. Trimming cost V 3 bases and J 2 bases, with 9 bases left between them. Germline V gene data show CDR1 as MDHEN and CDR2 as SYDVKM. The CDR3, as DNA: TGTGCCAGCAGTTTTAGACAGGCCACAGATACGCAGTATTTT. As protein: CASSFRQATDTQYF.

V gene TRBV19 combines with J gene TRBJ2-3; perhaps TRBD2 as D (5 bases). Deletions cut 6 bases from V and 9 bases from J, with 13 bases between. The CDR3 consists of 12 residues. Germline values: CDR1 LNHDA, CDR2 SQIVND (reference sequence). The CDR3 region has the DNA TGTGCCAGTAGCCTTATATCGGGGACGCAGTATTTT. It specifies CASSLISGTQYF. The variable domain in full, with the rest retrieved from reference TRBV19 and TRBJ2-3, is DGGITQSPKYLFRKEGQNVTLSCEQNLNHDAMYWYRQDPGQGLRLIYYSQIVNDFQKGDIAEGYSVSREKKESFPLTVTSAQKNPTAFYLCASSLISGTQYFGPGTRLTVL.